This T cell receptor beta chain comes out of a study of shared clonotypes between healthy human individuals. The CDR3 loop spans 14 amino acids. Germline V gene lookup returns CDR1 LGHNT and CDR2 FRNRAP. V lost 6 bases to trimming and J lost 3 bases; unmatched junction nucleotides: 7. The assay ran at deep level. Assay used: immunoSEQ multiplex PCR; TCRdb lists only in-frame clones, some missing. The data contain about 1 million clones, around 74% of them singletons. This clone was observed once. Material for sequencing was memory CD4+ T cells sorted from blood. Subset meaning: CD45RA-negative fraction. The sequence came from a man aged 18 to 35 in good health. The chain has TRBV12-5 and TRBJ1-1; 7 bases fit TRBD1. The CDR3 bases are TGTGCTAGTGGCTCCCGAACAGGGGACACTGAAGCTTTCTTT. Translation gives CASGSRTGDTEAFF.